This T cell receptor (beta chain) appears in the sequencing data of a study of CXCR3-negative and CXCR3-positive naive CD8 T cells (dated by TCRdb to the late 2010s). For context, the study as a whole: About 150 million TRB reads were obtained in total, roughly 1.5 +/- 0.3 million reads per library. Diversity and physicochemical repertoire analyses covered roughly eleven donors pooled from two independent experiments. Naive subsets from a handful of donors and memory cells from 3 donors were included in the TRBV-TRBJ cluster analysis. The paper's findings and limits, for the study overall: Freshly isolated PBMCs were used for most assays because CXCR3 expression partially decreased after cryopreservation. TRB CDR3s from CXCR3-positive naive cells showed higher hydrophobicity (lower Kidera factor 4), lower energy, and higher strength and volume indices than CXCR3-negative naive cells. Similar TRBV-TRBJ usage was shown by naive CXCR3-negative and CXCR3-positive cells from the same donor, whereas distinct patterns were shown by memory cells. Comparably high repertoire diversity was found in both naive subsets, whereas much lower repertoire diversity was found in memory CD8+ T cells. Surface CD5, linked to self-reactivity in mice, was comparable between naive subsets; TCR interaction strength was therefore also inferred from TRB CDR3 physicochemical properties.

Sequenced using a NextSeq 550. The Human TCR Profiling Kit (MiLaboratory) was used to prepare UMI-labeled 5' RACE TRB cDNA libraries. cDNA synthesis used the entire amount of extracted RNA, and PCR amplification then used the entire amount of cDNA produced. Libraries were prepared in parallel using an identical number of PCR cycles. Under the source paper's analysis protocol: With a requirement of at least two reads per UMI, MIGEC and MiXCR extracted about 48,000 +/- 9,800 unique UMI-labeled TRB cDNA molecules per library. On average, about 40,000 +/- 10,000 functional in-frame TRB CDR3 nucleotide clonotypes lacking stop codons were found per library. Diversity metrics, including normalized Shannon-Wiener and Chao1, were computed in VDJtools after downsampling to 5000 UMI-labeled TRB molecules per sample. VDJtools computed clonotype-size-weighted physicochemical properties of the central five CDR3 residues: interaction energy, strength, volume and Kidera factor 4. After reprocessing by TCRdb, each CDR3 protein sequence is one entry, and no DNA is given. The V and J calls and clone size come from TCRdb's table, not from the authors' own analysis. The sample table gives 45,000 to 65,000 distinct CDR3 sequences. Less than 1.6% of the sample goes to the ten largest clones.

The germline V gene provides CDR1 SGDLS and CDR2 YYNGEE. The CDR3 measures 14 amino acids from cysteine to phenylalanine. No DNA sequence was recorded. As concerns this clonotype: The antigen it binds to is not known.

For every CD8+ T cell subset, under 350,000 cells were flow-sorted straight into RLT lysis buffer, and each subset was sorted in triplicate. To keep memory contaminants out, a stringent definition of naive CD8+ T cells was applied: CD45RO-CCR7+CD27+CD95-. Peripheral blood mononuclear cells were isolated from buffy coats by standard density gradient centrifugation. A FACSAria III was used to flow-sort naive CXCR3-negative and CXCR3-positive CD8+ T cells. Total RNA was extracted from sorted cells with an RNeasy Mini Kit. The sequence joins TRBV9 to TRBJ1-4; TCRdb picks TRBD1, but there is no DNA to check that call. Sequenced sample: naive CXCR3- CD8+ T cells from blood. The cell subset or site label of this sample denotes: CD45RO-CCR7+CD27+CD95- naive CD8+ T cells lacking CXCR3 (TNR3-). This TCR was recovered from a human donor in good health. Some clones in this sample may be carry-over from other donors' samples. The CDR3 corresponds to CASSPGTGNEKLFF. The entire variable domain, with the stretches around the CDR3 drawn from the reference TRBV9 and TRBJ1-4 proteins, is DSGVTQTPKHLITATGQRVTLRCSPRSGDLSVYWYQQSLDQGLQFLIQYYNGEERAKGNILERFSAQQFPDLHSELNLSSLELGDSALYFCASSPGTGNEKLFFGSGTQLSVL.